This T cell receptor (beta chain) is from a study of T cell responses to AZD1222 COVID-19 vaccine. The study, taken as a whole, reports: The donor group comprised mostly white British people and more females; the analysis possibly underestimated clonal diversity.

Concerning this clone itself: Its antigen remains unknown.

The V gene's germline CDR1 is LGHDT and CDR2 YNNKEL (reference sequence). Trimming cost V 0 bases and J 1 base, with 12 bases left between them. This CDR3 is built from 16 residues. Generated by immunoSEQ multiplex PCR, the TCRdb table keeps only in-frame clones and is missing some. The table includes 100,000 to 150,000 clones, approximately 90% detected once. This material consisted of peripheral blood, taken on day 0 of AZD1222 vaccination. This TCR derives from an adult in good health. The chain uses TRBV3-1 (or the pseudogene TRBV3-2) and TRBJ1-1; D is unresolved. Here the CDR3 DNA reads TGTGCCAGCAGCCAAGATGTTCTGGGCGGGAACACTGAAGCTTTCTTT. This gives the protein CASSQDVLGGNTEAFF.